What follows are 3 T cell receptor beta chains derived from one specimen sequenced in a study of blood T cell repertoires in COVID-19. The table came from immunoSEQ multiplex PCR; TCRdb's copy has only in-frame clones and leaves some out. The table includes around 400,000 clones, 87% detected once. Sequenced: peripheral blood. These receptors all stem from a woman aged 55-69 years with COVID-19, enrolled during active disease.

The V call is TRBV18, the J call TRBJ1-5; TRBD1 aligns across 11 bases. The CDR3 is 14 residues long. Trimming took 6 bases from V and 6 from J; bases not matched to a gene: 4. CDR1 and CDR2 from the germline V gene are KGHSH and LQKENI. The CDR3 region is CASSLDRGPQPQHF. The CDR3 region has the DNA TGTGCCAGCTCCTTGGACAGGGGGCCTCAGCCCCAGCATTTT.

The chain recombines TRBV5-1 with TRBJ2-1, with 8 nucleotides matching TRBD2. From germline, CDR1 is SGHRS and CDR2 YFSETQ. V shed 1 base and J 1 base; nucleotides not matched to a gene: 7. The length of the CDR3 is 17 residues. The DNA for the CDR3 is TGCGCCAGCAGCTTGTCATTAGCGGGAACATCCTACAATGAGCAGTTCTTC. It translates to CASSLSLAGTSYNEQFF.

A note on this clone: The sample carries other DNA sequences with the same CDR3. This sequence joins TRBV5-1 and TRBJ2-1, with 10 positions matching TRBD1. The CDR3 sequence is 15 residues long. Per germline, CDR1 SGHRS and CDR2 YFSETQ. J was trimmed by 1 base and V by 3 bases; bases with no gene match: 1. The CDR3 DNA follows: TGCGCCAGCAGCTCGGGACAGGGGTCCTACAATGAGCAGTTCTTC. Its translation: CASSSGQGSYNEQFF.